Below, one T cell receptor beta chain is given with its context. The antigen is not known. The CDR3 sequence is 13 residues long. J was trimmed by 6 bases and V by 8 bases; bases with no gene match: 8. CDR1 and CDR2 from the germline V gene are SNHLY and FYNNEI. CD45RO/CCR7/CD25/CD127/CD95/CD27 staining was used to isolate CD4+ naive, central memory, regulatory and stem cell-like memory cells by sorting. This record belongs to a study of beta chain features in type 1 diabetes. Study-level background: Similarity in age, gender and cell yields was seen between patients and healthy donors. Sorted cells, some 98,000,000 in number, were examined across all samples. Study-level results: Insertion counts at VDJ junctions were lower in type 1 diabetes patients, who also showed more deletions there. All four CD4+ subsets from Type 1 diabetes patients carried moderately but significantly shorter TCRB CDR3s.

cDNA synthesis used the whole RNA isolate, giving expressed TCRB sequences. Profiling relied on immunoSEQ multiplex PCR, and the TCRdb table lists in-frame clones only, not all of them. The sample lists about 740,000 clones, 10% to 15% occurring once. This chain links TRBV2 with TRBJ2-3; the match to TRBD2 covers 7 bases. The TCR comes from a man aged 18 to 30 with type 1 diabetes. The sample taken for sequencing was naive CD4+ T cells from blood. DNA for the CDR3: TGTGCCAGCGCCTGGGAGGGGCCCGATACGCAGTATTTT. Translating gives CASAWEGPDTQYF. Using reference TRBV2 and TRBJ2-3 for the parts outside the CDR3, the full variable domain is EPEVTQTPSHQVTQMGQEVILRCVPISNHLYFYWYRQILGQKVEFLVSFYNNEISEKSEIFDDQFSVERPDGSNFTLKIRSTKLEDSAMYFCASAWEGPDTQYFGPGTRLTVL.